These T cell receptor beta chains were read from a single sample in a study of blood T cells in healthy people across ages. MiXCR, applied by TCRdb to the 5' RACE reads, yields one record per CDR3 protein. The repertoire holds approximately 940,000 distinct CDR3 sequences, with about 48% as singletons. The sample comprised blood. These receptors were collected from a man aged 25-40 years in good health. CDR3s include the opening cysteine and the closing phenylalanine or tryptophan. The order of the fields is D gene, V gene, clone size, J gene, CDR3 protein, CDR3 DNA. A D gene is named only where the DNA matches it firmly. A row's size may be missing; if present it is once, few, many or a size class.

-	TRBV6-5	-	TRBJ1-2	CARPGSNYGYTF	TGTGCCAGGCCGGGATCCAACTATGGCTACACCTTC
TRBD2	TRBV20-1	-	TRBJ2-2	CSAMRGGNTGELFF	TGCAGTGCTATGCGGGGGGGGAACACCGGGGAGCTGTTTTTT
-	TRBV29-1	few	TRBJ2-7	CSVAARGLYEQYF	TGTAGCGTTGCGGCTAGAGGTTTGTACGAGCAGTACTTC
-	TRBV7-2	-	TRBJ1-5	CASSLYGSNQPQHF	TGTGCCAGCAGCTTATACGGGAGCAATCAGCCCCAGCATTTT
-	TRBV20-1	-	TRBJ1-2	CSARDLWGGYYGYTF	TGCAGTGCTAGAGATCTCTGGGGAGGATACTATGGCTACACCTTC
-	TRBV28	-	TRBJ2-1	CASSLSGWSSYNEQFF	TGTGCCAGCAGTTTATCGGGCTGGAGCTCCTACAATGAGCAGTTCTTC
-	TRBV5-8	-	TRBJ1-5	CASSMGQPQHF	TGTGCCAGCAGCATGGGGCAGCCCCAGCATTTT
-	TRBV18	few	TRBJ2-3	CASNRDSADTQYF	TGTGCCAGCAACAGGGATTCGGCAGATACGCAGTATTTT
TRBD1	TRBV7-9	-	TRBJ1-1	CASSFMDRDDEAFF	TGTGCCAGCAGCTTCATGGACAGGGACGATGAAGCTTTCTTT
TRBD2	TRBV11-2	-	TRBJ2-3	CASSLGAGTGTDTQYF	TGTGCCAGCAGCTTAGGAGCGGGGACGGGCACAGATACGCAGTATTTT
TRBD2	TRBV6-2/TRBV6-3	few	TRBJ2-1	CASSQSGGPNNEQFF	TGTGCCAGCAGCCAAAGCGGGGGGCCAAACAATGAGCAGTTCTTC
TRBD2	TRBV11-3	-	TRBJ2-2	CASSSPPSGADTGELFF	TGTGCCAGCAGTTCCCCCCCTAGCGGGGCCGACACCGGGGAGCTGTTTTTT
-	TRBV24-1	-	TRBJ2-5	CATSVLAPDGDNEQYF	TGTGCCACCAGTGTTCTAGCCCCGGACGGTGATAATGAGCAGTACTTC
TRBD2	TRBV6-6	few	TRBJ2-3	CASSLLAASGGAYTQYF	TGTGCCAGCAGCCTTCTCGCGGCTAGCGGGGGGGCGTATACGCAGTATTTT
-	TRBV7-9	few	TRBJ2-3	CASSERQGLGDTQYF	TGTGCCAGCTCGGAAAGGCAGGGGCTGGGAGATACGCAGTATTTT
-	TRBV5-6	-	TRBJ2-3	CASSSFEADTQYF	TGTGCCAGCAGCTCCTTCGAGGCGGATACGCAGTATTTT
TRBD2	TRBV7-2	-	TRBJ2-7	CASSLAFGEGQYF	TGTGCCAGCAGCTTAGCATTCGGGGAGGGGCAGTACTTC
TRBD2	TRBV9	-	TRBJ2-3	CASSIELAGRTDTQYF	TGTGCCAGCAGCATCGAACTAGCGGGGCGCACAGATACGCAGTATTTT
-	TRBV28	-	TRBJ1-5	CASSLSRNNQPQHF	TGTGCCAGCAGTTTAAGCCGAAACAATCAGCCCCAGCATTTT
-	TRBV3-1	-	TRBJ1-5	CASSQGSQGTQPQHF	TGTGCCAGCAGCCAAGGGTCTCAAGGGACTCAGCCCCAGCATTTT
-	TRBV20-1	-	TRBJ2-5	CSGGLGQSETQYF	TGCAGTGGAGGCCTGGGGCAAAGCGAGACCCAGTACTTC
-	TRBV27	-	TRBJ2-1	CASRPSPGTLRNEQFF	TGTGCCAGCAGACCATCTCCAGGGACACTTCGGAATGAGCAGTTCTTC
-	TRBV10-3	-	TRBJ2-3	CATVGGDTQYF	TGTGCCACCGTTGGGGGAGATACGCAGTATTTT
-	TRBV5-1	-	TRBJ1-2	CASSLDSNLGYTF	TGCGCCAGCAGCTTGGACAGCAACCTTGGCTACACCTTC
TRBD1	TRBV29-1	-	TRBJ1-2	CSVRTGEGYGYTF	TGCAGCGTGCGGACAGGGGAAGGCTATGGCTACACCTTC
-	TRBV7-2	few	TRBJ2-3	CASSRAKPDTQYF	TGTGCCAGCAGCCGGGCGAAGCCAGATACGCAGTATTTT
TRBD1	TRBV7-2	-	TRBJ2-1	CASSLGGTVLYNEQFF	TGTGCCAGCAGCTTAGGTGGGACAGTGCTTTACAATGAGCAGTTCTTC
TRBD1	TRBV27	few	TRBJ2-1	CASSLDRGPSNEQFF	TGTGCCAGCAGTCTGGACAGGGGGCCCAGCAATGAGCAGTTCTTC
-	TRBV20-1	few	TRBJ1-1	CSAAPPGRDTEAFF	TGCAGTGCTGCCCCCCCCGGGCGGGACACTGAAGCTTTCTTT
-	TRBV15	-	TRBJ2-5	CATSRDRNQYQETQYF	TGTGCCACCAGCAGAGATAGGAACCAGTACCAAGAGACCCAGTACTTC
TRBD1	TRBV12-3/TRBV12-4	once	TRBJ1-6	CASSRGQPNSPLHF	TGTGCCAGCTCGAGGGGGCAGCCAAATTCACCCCTCCACTTT